The 5 T cell receptor beta chains given below trace back to one sample, sequenced in a study of blood T cell repertoires in COVID-19. Some clones are missing from TCRdb's copy, which holds only in-frame ones; the method was immunoSEQ multiplex PCR. The repertoire has about 81,000 clones, roughly 86% of them found once; the top ten carry around 7.2%. The specimen was peripheral blood. Receptor source: a human donor in a cohort sampled during active COVID-19.

The CDR3 sequence is CSGGDYEQYF. In DNA form, the CDR3 reads TGCAGTGGCGGGGACTACGAGCAGTACTTC. The genes are TRBV20-1 and TRBJ2-7; D possibly corresponds to TRBD2 (6 bases). The germline V gene encodes CDR1 DFQATT and CDR2 SNEGSKA (reference sequence). Trimming removed 7 bases from V and 3 bases from J, with 7 bases in between. This CDR3 spans 10 amino acids.

The chain couples TRBV10-3 to TRBJ2-5, with a possible D match to TRBD1 (6 bases). Germline V CDR1 and CDR2: ENHRY, SYGVKD. Trimming removed 6 bases from V and 4 bases from J, with 9 bases in between. This CDR3 region has 12 residues. The CDR3 nucleotides are TGTGCCATCAGCCAGGGGAGAGAGACCCAGTACTTC. Its protein product is CAISQGRETQYF.

This clone appeared a few times. V and J are TRBV10-3 and TRBJ2-7; D uncertain. The length of the CDR3 is 12 residues. CDR1 and CDR2 (germline): ENHRY, SYGVKD. The germline V and J ends were trimmed by 2 bases and 4 bases, with 6 bases remaining between them. DNA of the CDR3: TGTGCCATCAGTGAGGTCGTATACGAGCAGTACTTC. This encodes CAISEVVYEQYF.

The chain uses TRBV5-1 and TRBJ2-3, with 8 bases lining up with TRBD2. The V gene end was trimmed by 4 bases and the J gene end by 6 bases; junction bases not matched to a gene: 10. Germline V gives CDR1 SGHRS, CDR2 YFSETQ. The CDR3 is 15 amino acids. CDR3: CASSNSGGPGDTQYF. CDR3 DNA sequence: TGCGCCAGCAGCAACAGCGGGGGCCCGGGGGATACGCAGTATTTT.

This chain uses TRBV5-6 with TRBJ2-2, with D tentatively TRBD1 (5 bases). This CDR3 is built from 14 residues. The ends were cut back, 3 bases at V and 7 bases at J, with 13 bases in the middle. Germline assignment: CDR1 SGHDT and CDR2 YYEEEE. The CDR3 is CASSSTGASGELFF. In nucleotides, the CDR3 is TGTGCCAGCAGCTCGACTGGGGCGAGCGGGGAGCTGTTTTTT.